Following are 32 T cell receptor beta chains from one sample sequenced in a study of cytomegalovirus exposure and HLA in healthy donors. PCR involved 60 Vbeta and 13 Jbeta primers. Sequencing was performed with immunoSEQ multiplex PCR; in TCRdb, only in-frame clones are kept and a portion is missing. The sample comprises 60,000 or so clones, 85% to 90% of which are singletons, and roughly 10% rests with the top ten. The sample comprised PBMCs. All receptors derive from a female donor in good health and CMV-seronegative.

J is TRBJ1-5 and V is TRBV2; 7 bases match TRBD1. The CDR3 covers 14 residues. Germline CDR1 and CDR2: SNHLY and FYNNEI. After removal of 3 bases from V and 7 bases from J, the junction contained 6 bases not matched to a gene. CDR3 protein: CASSDIRGQQPQHF. The CDR3 region has the DNA TGTGCCAGCAGTGATATTAGGGGGCAACAGCCCCAGCATTTT.

The V call is TRBV18, the J call TRBJ2-7; D may be TRBD2 (6 bases). The CDR3 totals 13 residues. Looked up from germline, CDR1 is KGHSH and CDR2 is LQKENI. V was trimmed by 6 bases and J by 6 bases, leaving 15 bases between them. In nucleotides, the CDR3 is TGTGCCAGCTCTCAAGGGGCCGGGGGCGAGCAGTACTTC. This translates into CASSQGAGGEQYF.

This clone has a handful of counts. Other DNA sequences in this sample translate to the same CDR3. The V and J genes are TRBV6-1 and TRBJ1-1, with D uncertain. The germline V and J ends were trimmed by 4 bases and 0 bases, with 6 bases remaining between them. The CDR3 has 13 residues. Germline loops: CDR1 MNHNS, CDR2 SASEGT. This CDR3 reads CASSVGMNTEAFF. DNA of the CDR3: TGTGCCAGCAGTGTTGGCATGAACACTGAAGCTTTCTTT.

This sequence joins TRBV9 and TRBJ2-1; D may be TRBD2 (5 bases). The CDR3 has 12 residues. Germline CDR1 and CDR2: SGDLS and YYNGEE. The ends were cut back, 4 bases at V and 3 bases at J, with 5 bases in the middle. CDR3 nucleotides: TGTGCCAGCAGCCGGGACTACAATGAGCAGTTCTTC. Encoded protein: CASSRDYNEQFF.

The rearrangement uses TRBV11-2 and TRBJ2-1; D gene ambiguous. CDR3 length equals 12 residues. Trimming took 4 bases from V and 5 from J, leaving 6 bases between them. CDR1 SGHAT and CDR2 FQNNGV come from the germline V gene. The CDR3 sequence is CASSSNNNEQFF. CDR3 sequence (DNA): TGTGCCAGCAGCTCGAACAACAATGAGCAGTTCTTC.

This clone was seen a single time. The rearrangement uses TRBV19 and TRBJ2-3; TRBD1 matches 8 bases. The CDR3 length is 14 residues. V shed 3 bases, J shed 4 bases, and the junction held 3 bases outside the gene matches. CDR1 LNHDA and CDR2 SQIVND come from the germline V gene (reference sequence). The CDR3 DNA reads TGTGCCAGTAGTATGGGACAGGTAGCAGATACGCAGTATTTT. This sequence encodes CASSMGQVADTQYF.

This rearrangement joins TRBV28 to TRBJ2-4; perhaps TRBD1 as D (5 bases). Germline CDR1 MDHEN, CDR2 SYDVKM. Trimming shortened V by 2 bases and J by 3 bases, and 14 bases separated the two germline ends. This CDR3 spans 16 amino acids. This CDR3 is CASSLSSGKDKNIQYF. In DNA, the CDR3 is TGTGCCAGCAGTTTAAGTTCAGGGAAGGACAAAAACATTCAGTACTTC.

V usage is TRBV25-1 and J usage is TRBJ2-3; D ambiguous. The ends were cut back, 5 bases at V and 4 bases at J, with 10 bases in the middle. CDR1 and CDR2 from the germline V gene are MGHDK and SYGVNS. This CDR3 contains 13 residues. CDR3 DNA: TGTGCCAGCAGTCCAATCTATGCAGATACGCAGTATTTT. Protein sequence: CASSPIYADTQYF.

This clone was counted between two and nine times. This chain joins TRBV27 and TRBJ2-2, with D possibly TRBD2 on 5 matching bases. Between the trimmed V and J ends, which lost 6 bases and 1 base, there was a span of 9 bases. CDR1 and CDR2 (germline): MNHEY, SMNVEV (reference sequence). The CDR3 runs to 14 residues. CDR3 residues: CASSHGLNTGELFF. In nucleotides, the CDR3 is TGTGCCAGCAGCCACGGACTGAACACCGGGGAGCTGTTTTTT.

The chain has TRBV27 and TRBJ2-3, with TRBD1 matching 7 bases. CDR1 and CDR2 from the germline V gene are MNHEY and SMNVEV (reference sequence). The CDR3 extends over 15 amino acids. Trimming cost V 7 bases and J 3 bases; bases outside gene matches: 10. The CDR3: CASTGLKGATDTQYF. Written as DNA, the CDR3 is TGTGCCAGCACCGGCCTCAAGGGGGCAACAGATACGCAGTATTTT.

A remark on this clone: The junction and the germline gene differ at one end; a read error may be behind it. The gene calls are TRBV7-9 and TRBJ2-1; D is unclear. This CDR3 has 12 residues. Germline CDR1 reads SEHNR; CDR2 reads FQNEAQ (reference sequence). The CDR3 DNA reads TGTTCCAGCAGCTTGTTTAGTGATGAGCAGTTCTTC. Translation: CSSSLFSDEQFF. Complete variable domain (other parts from reference TRBV7-9 and TRBJ2-1): DTGVSQNPRHKITKRGQNVTFRCDPISEHNRLYWYRQTLGQGPEFLTYFQNEAQLEKSRLLSDRFSAERPKGSFSTLEIQRTEQGDSAMYLCSSSLFSDEQFFGPGTRLTVL.

The rearrangement uses TRBV28 and TRBJ2-3; 11 bases are shared with TRBD2. In germline, CDR1 is MDHEN, CDR2 SYDVKM. This CDR3 has 16 amino acids. The V segment lost 2 bases and the J segment 5 bases; nucleotides outside the gene matches: 6. The CDR3 DNA reads as TGTGCCAGCAGTTTAACTAGCGGGAGTTGGGTAGATACGCAGTATTTT. This translates into CASSLTSGSWVDTQYF.

The V call is TRBV10-3, the J call TRBJ2-7, with 9 bases identical to TRBD1. The ends lost 8 bases at V and 5 bases at J; junction bases unmatched: 7. The germline CDR1 and CDR2 sequences are ENHRY and SYGVKD. This CDR3 is built from 13 residues. The CDR3 DNA reads as TGTGCCATCGGGGCCCGGGACAGGGACGAGCAGTACTTC. It codes for CAIGARDRDEQYF.

This clone was counted once. The chain joins TRBV5-1 to TRBJ2-1; TRBD1 might be the D (5 bases). Germline CDR1 is SGHRS and CDR2 is YFSETQ. The CDR3 spans 15 residues. Trimming stripped 0 bases from V and 9 bases from J, with 16 bases between. The CDR3 coding sequence is TGCGCCAGCAGCTTGGAGGCGACAGTGGTACGTGAGCAGTTCTTC. It translates to CASSLEATVVREQFF. Full variable domain (remainder filled in from reference TRBV5-1 and TRBJ2-1): KAGVTQTPRYLIKTRGQQVTLSCSPISGHRSVSWYQQTPGQGLQFLFEYFSETQRNKGNFPGRFSGRQFSNSRSEMNVSTLELGDSALYLCASSLEATVVREQFFGPGTRLTVL.

This sequence joins TRBV4-3 and TRBJ2-3, with 10 nucleotides matching TRBD2. This CDR3 comprises 16 residues. J was trimmed by 5 bases and V by 1 base; bases with no gene match: 6. Germline CDR1 is LGHNA and CDR2 is YSLEER. The DNA of the CDR3 is TGCGCCAGCAGCCAAGCGGTAGCGGGAGGCCAAGATACGCAGTATTTT. It translates to CASSQAVAGGQDTQYF.

Only one count was recorded for this clone. The V gene is TRBV10-2, the J gene TRBJ2-7, with a possible D match to TRBD2 (5 bases). The CDR3 is 13 residues long. Germline-derived CDR1 and CDR2 are WSHSY and SAAADI. V shed 3 bases and J shed 3 bases, with 9 bases lying between them. CDR3 residues: CASSDLSGYEQYF. The DNA of the CDR3 is TGCGCCAGCAGTGACTTGAGCGGCTACGAGCAGTACTTC.

V and J are TRBV7-3 and TRBJ2-1, with D perhaps TRBD2 (5 bases). CDR1 and CDR2 from the germline V gene are SGHTA and FQGTGA. V was shortened by 5 bases and J by 8 bases, with 19 bases between the two germline ends. The CDR3 covers 15 residues. CDR3 sequence (DNA): TGTGCCAGCAGCGTCACTAGTCGTACTATCGATGAGCAGTTCTTC. Translation: CASSVTSRTIDEQFF.

The chain links TRBV7-9 to TRBJ2-3; TRBD2 agrees at 8 bases. Trimming removed 6 bases from V and 1 base from J; junction bases left unmatched: 9. Germline V gene sequence: CDR1 SEHNR, CDR2 FQNEAQ (reference sequence). CDR3 length: 16 residues. CDR3 residues: CASRGGAGGGTDTQYF. In DNA, the CDR3 is TGTGCCAGCAGGGGGGGGGCGGGGGGCGGCACAGATACGCAGTATTTT.

The chain employs TRBV1 and TRBJ1-3; the table's D gene call, TRBD1, was not cross checked with the DNA. TRBV1 is reported as a pseudogene. The CDR3 extends over 15 amino acids. CDR3 protein: CTSSQRHGSGNTIYF. CDR3 nucleotides: TGCACCAGCAGCCAGCGACACGGCTCTGGAAACACCATATATTTT.

The V call is TRBV28, the J call TRBJ2-1; the match to TRBD2 covers 7 bases. The V segment lost 8 bases and the J segment 6 bases; nucleotides outside the gene matches: 16. The length of the CDR3 is 16 residues. Per the germline V gene, CDR1 is MDHEN and CDR2 is SYDVKM. In DNA form, the CDR3 reads TGTGCCAGCTTCCCGAGACCCCGGGAGGCGTTCAATGAGCAGTTCTTC. Protein product: CASFPRPREAFNEQFF.

The chain combines TRBV7-2 with TRBJ2-7, with D unclear. V shed 7 bases and J shed 1 base, with 11 bases lying between them. CDR3 length: 13 residues. Germline V gives CDR1 SGHTA, CDR2 FQGNSA. CDR3 nucleotide sequence: TGTGCCAGCACCAAGCGACGGTCCTACGAGCAGTACTTC. As protein: CASTKRRSYEQYF.

V is TRBV15 and J is TRBJ2-5; D is undetermined. CDR3 length: 13 amino acids. Germline lookup yields CDR1 LNHNV and CDR2 YYDKDF (reference sequence). The germline V and J ends were trimmed by 1 base and 5 bases, with 8 bases remaining between them. CDR3 in DNA: TGTGCCACCAGCAGAGCTCCCGGGGAGACCCAGTACTTC. Protein: CATSRAPGETQYF.

The chain links TRBV19 to TRBJ1-4; D is unresolved. The CDR3 sequence is 13 residues long. The V gene lost 6 bases and the J gene lost 6 bases, with 11 bases spanning the gap. The germline CDR1 and CDR2 sequences are LNHDA and SQIVND (reference sequence). The CDR3 DNA reads as TGTGCCAGTAGCATGAGGCTGGATGAAAAACTGTTTTTT. Amino acids: CASSMRLDEKLFF.

This chain joins TRBV19 and TRBJ2-6, with TRBD1 matching over 10 bases. From germline, CDR1 is LNHDA and CDR2 SQIVND (reference sequence). After removal of 5 bases from V and 0 bases from J, the junction contained 7 bases not matched to a gene. The length of the CDR3 is 18 residues. As DNA, the CDR3 is TGTGCCAGTAGTTCCCCGGGACAGGGGTTCTCTGGGGCCAACGTCCTGACTTTC. Its translation: CASSSPGQGFSGANVLTF.

This clone occurred once. J is TRBJ2-7 and V is TRBV9, with TRBD2 identical over 8 bases. This CDR3 has 16 amino acids. V lost 4 bases, J lost 1 base, and 10 bases stayed unmatched. Germline lookup yields CDR1 SGDLS and CDR2 YYNGEE. The CDR3 coding sequence is TGTGCCAGCAGCCCGACGGGGCTAGCGGGTTCCTACGAGCAGTACTTC. Its translation is CASSPTGLAGSYEQYF.

This sequence joins TRBV9 and TRBJ1-4; D is unclear. The V and J ends lost 6 bases and 0 bases respectively, with 9 bases between them. CDR1 is SGDLS, CDR2 YYNGEE, per germline. This CDR3 has 14 amino acids. The CDR3 DNA reads as TGTGCCAGCACCCTCCCCGCAACTAATGAAAAACTGTTTTTT. Amino acids: CASTLPATNEKLFF.

This sequence joins TRBV27 and TRBJ2-7; 7 bases are a match to TRBD2. CDR3 length equals 13 residues. Trimming removed 6 bases from V and 3 bases from J; junction bases left unmatched: 5. Looked up from germline, CDR1 is MNHEY and CDR2 is SMNVEV (reference sequence). The CDR3 nucleotides are TGTGCCAGCAGCCGCCAGCGGGGCTACGAGCAGTACTTC. Its translation is CASSRQRGYEQYF.

The chain combines TRBV7-2 with TRBJ2-7, with TRBD1 as a possible D gene (6 bases). V shed 3 bases and J shed 2 bases, with 11 bases lying between them. From germline, CDR1 is SGHTA and CDR2 FQGNSA. CDR3 length: 14 residues. Here the CDR3 DNA reads TGTGCCAGCAGCTTCCCGACAGGTACCTACGAGCAGTACTTC. It encodes CASSFPTGTYEQYF. Drawing the rest from reference TRBV7-2 and TRBJ2-7, the complete variable domain is GAGVSQSPSNKVTEKGKDVELRCDPISGHTALYWYRQSLGQGLEFLIYFQGNSAPDKSGLPSDRFSAERTGGSVSTLTIQRTQQEDSAVYLCASSFPTGTYEQYFGPGTRLTVT.

The genes are TRBV18 and TRBJ2-5, with 8 bases lining up with TRBD1. V was clipped by 3 bases and J by 4 bases; unmatched bases: 7. The CDR3 runs to 15 residues. Germline assignment: CDR1 KGHSH and CDR2 LQKENI. CDR3 DNA: TGTGCCAGCTCACCCCCAGGGGGCGAAGGAGAGACCCAGTACTTC. It yields the protein CASSPPGGEGETQYF.

J is TRBJ1-1 and V is TRBV6-5, with 9 positions matching TRBD1. Trimming cost V 3 bases and J 6 bases; bases outside gene matches: 8. This CDR3 region has 15 residues. Germline CDR1 is MNHEY and CDR2 is SVGAGI. Here the CDR3 reads CASSYGGQGVSEAFF. In nucleotides, the CDR3 is TGTGCCAGCAGTTATGGGGGACAGGGAGTATCTGAAGCTTTCTTT.

This clone was seen just once. The chain uses TRBV2 and TRBJ2-7; TRBD2 matches at 8 bases. The V segment lost 6 bases and the J segment 0 bases; nucleotides outside the gene matches: 10. The CDR3 length is 16 residues. Germline V gene data show CDR1 as SNHLY and CDR2 as FYNNEI. CDR3: CASSHLRAGDSYEQYF. The DNA for the CDR3 is TGTGCCAGCAGCCACCTACGAGCGGGGGACTCCTACGAGCAGTACTTC.

The CDR3 sequence: CASRDRDNSPLHF. The CDR3 nucleotides read TGTGCCAGCAGGGACAGGGATAATTCACCCCTCCACTTT. The gene calls are TRBV6-1 and TRBJ1-6, with 8 bases that match TRBD1. This CDR3 is 13 amino acids long. V was pared by 6 bases and J by 5 bases, with 0 bases of the junction left unmatched. Germline lookup yields CDR1 MNHNS and CDR2 SASEGT.